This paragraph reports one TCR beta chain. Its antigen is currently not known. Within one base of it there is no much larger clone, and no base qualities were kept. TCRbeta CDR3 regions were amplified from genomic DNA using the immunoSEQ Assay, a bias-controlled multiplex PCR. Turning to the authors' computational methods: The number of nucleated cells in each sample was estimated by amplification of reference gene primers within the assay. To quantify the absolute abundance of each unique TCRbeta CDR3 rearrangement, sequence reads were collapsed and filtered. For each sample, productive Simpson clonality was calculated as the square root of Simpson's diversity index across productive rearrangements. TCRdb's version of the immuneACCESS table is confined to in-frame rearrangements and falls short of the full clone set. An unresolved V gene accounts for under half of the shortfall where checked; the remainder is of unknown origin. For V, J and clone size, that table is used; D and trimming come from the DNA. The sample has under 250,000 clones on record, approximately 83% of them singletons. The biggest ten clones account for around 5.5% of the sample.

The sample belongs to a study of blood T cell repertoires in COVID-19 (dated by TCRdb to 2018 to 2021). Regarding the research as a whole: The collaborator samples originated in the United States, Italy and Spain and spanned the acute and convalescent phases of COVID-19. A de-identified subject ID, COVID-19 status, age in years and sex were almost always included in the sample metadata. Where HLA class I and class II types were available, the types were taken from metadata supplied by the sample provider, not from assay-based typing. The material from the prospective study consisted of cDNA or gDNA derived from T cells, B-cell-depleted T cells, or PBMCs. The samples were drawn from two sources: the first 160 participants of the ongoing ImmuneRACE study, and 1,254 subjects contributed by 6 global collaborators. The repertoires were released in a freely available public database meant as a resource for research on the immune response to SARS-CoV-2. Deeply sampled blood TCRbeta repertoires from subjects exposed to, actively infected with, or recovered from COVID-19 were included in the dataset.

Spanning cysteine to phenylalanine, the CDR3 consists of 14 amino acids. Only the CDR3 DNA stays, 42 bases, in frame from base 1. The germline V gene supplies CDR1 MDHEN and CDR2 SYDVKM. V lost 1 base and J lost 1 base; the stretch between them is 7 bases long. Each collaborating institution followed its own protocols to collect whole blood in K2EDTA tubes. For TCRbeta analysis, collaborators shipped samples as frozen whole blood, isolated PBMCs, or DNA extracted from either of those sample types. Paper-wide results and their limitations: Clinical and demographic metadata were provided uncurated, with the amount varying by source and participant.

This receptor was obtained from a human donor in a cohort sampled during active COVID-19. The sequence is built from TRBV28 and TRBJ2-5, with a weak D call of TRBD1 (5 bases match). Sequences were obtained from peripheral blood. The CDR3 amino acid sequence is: CASSLLGLQETQYF. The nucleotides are TGTGCCAGCAGTTTATTGGGGCTCCAAGAGACCCAGTACTTC.